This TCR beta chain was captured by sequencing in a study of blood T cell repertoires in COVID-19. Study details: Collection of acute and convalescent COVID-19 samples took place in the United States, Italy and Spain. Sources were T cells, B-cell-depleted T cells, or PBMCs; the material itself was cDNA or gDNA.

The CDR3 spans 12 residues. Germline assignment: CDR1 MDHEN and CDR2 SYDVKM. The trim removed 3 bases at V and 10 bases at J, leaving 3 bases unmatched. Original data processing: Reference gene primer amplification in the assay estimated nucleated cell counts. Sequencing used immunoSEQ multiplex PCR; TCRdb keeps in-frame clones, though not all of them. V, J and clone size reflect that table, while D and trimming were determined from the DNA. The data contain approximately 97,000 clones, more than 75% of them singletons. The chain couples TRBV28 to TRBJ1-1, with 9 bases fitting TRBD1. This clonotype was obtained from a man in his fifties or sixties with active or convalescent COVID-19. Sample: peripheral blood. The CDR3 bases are TGTGCCAGCAGTTTGGGACAGGGCACAGCTTTCTTT. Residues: CASSLGQGTAFF.